The present T cell receptor beta chain was sequenced within a study of blood T cells in healthy people across ages. It was with a sample-barcoded 5' primer and a J-beta primer mix that a second PCR of roughly 6 to 12 cycles was run. Via MiXCR, TCRdb re-called the 5' RACE reads, giving one row per CDR3 protein. The sample gives some 1.8 million distinct CDR3 sequences, about 39% of which show up once; 23% is in the top ten. The CDR3 has 13 residues. The germline V and J ends were trimmed by 2 bases and 9 bases, with 13 bases remaining between them. CDR1 is MNHNY and CDR2 is SVGAGI in the germline V gene (reference sequence).

Sample: blood. The chain joins TRBV6-6 to TRBJ1-1; no clear D. The clonotype comes from a human donor in good health. The CDR3 spells CASSYTAGEQAFF. The CDR3 region has the DNA TGTGCCAGCAGTTACACGGCGGGAGAACAAGCTTTCTTT.